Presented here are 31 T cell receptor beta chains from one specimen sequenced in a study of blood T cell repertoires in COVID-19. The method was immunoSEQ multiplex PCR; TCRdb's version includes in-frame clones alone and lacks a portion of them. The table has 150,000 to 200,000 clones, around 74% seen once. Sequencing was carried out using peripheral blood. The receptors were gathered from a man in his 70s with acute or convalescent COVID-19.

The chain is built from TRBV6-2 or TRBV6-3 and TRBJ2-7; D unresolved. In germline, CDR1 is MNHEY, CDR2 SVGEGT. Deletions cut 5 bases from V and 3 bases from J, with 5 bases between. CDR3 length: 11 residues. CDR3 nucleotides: TGTGCCAGCAGTAACGGCTACGAGCAGTACTTC. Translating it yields CASSNGYEQYF.

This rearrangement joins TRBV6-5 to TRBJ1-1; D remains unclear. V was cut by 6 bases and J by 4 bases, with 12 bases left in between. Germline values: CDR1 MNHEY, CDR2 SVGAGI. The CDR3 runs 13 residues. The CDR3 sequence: CASRTDGGTEAFF. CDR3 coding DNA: TGTGCCAGCAGAACCGATGGAGGCACTGAAGCTTTCTTT.

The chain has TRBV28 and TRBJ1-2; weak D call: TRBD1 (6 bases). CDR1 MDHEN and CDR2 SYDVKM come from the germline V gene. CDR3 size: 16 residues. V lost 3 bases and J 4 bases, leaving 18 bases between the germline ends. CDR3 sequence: CASSLPTLGGPYGYTF. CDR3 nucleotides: TGTGCCAGCAGTTTGCCTACTTTAGGGGGTCCCTATGGCTACACCTTC.

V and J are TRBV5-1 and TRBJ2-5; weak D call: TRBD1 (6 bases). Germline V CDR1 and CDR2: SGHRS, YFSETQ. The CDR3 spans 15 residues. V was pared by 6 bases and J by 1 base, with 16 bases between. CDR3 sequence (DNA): TGCGCCAGCACCCTTGACAGGCCTTCCCAAGAGACCCAGTACTTC. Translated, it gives CASTLDRPSQETQYF.

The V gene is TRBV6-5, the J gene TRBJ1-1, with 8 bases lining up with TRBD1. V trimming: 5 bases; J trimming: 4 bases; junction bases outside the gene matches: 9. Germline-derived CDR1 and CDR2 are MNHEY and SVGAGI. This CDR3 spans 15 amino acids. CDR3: CASSKLGTGGTEAFF. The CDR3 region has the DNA TGTGCCAGCAGTAAACTGGGTACAGGGGGCACTGAAGCTTTCTTT.

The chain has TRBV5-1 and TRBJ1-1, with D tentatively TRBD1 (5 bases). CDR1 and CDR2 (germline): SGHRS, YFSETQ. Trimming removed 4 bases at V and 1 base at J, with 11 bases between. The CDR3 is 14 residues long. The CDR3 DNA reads TGCGCCAGCAGCGCAAAAACAGGGAACACTGAAGCTTTCTTT. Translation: CASSAKTGNTEAFF.

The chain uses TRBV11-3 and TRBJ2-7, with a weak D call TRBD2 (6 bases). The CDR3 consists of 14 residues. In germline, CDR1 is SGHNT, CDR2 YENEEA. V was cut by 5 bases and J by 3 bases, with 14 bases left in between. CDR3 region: CASSRRWRGYEQYF. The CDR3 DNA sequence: TGTGCCAGCAGCCGCCGATGGAGGGGCTACGAGCAGTACTTC.

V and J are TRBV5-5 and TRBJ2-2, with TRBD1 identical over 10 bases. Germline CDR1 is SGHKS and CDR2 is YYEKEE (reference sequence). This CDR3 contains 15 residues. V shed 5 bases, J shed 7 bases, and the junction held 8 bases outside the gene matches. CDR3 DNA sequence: TGTGCCAGCAGATCCGCCGGGACAGGGGACGGGGAGCTGTTTTTT. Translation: CASRSAGTGDGELFF.

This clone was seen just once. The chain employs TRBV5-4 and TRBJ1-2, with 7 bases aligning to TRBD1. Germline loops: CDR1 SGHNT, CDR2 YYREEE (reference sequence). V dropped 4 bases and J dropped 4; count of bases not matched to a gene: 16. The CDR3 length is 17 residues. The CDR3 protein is CASSLRQGTPVGYGYTF. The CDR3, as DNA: TGTGCCAGCAGCCTCCGACAGGGAACCCCCGTGGGCTATGGCTACACCTTC.

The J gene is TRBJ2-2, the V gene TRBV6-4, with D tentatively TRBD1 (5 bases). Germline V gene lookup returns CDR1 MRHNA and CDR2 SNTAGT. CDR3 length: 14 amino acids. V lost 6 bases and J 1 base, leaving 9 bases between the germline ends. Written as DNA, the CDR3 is TGTGCCAGCAGGCGGACATTGAACACCGGGGAGCTGTTTTTT. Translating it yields CASRRTLNTGELFF.

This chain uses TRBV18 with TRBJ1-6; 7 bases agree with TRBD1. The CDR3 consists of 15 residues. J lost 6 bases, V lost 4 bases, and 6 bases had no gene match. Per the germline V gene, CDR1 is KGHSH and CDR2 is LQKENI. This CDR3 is CASSLLQGPNSPLHF. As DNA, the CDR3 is TGTGCCAGCTCACTACTACAGGGGCCTAATTCACCCCTCCACTTT.

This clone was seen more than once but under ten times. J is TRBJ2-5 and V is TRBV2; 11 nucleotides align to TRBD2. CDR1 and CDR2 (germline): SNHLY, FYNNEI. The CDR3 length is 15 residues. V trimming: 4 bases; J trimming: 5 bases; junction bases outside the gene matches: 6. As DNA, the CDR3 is TGTGCCAGCAGTGCGGGAACTAGCGGGGGTGAGACCCAGTACTTC. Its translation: CASSAGTSGGETQYF.

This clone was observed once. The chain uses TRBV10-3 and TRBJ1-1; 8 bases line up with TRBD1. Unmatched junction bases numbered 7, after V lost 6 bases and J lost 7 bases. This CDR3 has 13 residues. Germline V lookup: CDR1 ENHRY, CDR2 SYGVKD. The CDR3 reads CAIRPRDRNEAFF. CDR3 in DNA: TGTGCCATCAGACCCCGGGACAGGAATGAAGCTTTCTTT.

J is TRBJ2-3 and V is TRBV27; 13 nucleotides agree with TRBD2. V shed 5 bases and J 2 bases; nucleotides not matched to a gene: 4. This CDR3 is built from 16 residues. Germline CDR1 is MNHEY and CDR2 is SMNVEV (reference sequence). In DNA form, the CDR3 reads TGTGCCAGCAGTCTCGGGACTAGCGGGGTCACAGATACGCAGTATTTT. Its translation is CASSLGTSGVTDTQYF.

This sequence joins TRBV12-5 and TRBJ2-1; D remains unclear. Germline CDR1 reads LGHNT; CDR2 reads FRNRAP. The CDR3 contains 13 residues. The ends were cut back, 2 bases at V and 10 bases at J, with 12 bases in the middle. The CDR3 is CASGLSGSREQFF. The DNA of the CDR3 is TGTGCTAGTGGTTTGTCGGGTTCTAGGGAGCAGTTCTTC.

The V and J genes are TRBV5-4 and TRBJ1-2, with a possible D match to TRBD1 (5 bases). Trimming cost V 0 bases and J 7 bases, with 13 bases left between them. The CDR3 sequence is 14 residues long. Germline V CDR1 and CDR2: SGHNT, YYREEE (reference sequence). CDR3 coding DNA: TGTGCCAGCAGCTTGGTGGTGGGGCCTAGTGGCTACACCTTC. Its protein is CASSLVVGPSGYTF.

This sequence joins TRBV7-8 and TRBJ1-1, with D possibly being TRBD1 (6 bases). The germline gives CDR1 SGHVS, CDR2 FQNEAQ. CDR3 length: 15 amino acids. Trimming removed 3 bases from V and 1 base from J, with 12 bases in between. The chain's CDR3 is CASSLAGTPNTEAFF. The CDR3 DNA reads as TGTGCCAGCAGCTTGGCCGGGACACCGAACACTGAAGCTTTCTTT.

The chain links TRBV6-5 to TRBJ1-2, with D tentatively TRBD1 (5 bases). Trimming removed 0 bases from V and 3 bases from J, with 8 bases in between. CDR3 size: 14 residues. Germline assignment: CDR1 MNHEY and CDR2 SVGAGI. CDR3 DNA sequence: TGTGCCAGCAGTTACTCGACAGACGACTATGGCTACACCTTC. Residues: CASSYSTDDYGYTF.

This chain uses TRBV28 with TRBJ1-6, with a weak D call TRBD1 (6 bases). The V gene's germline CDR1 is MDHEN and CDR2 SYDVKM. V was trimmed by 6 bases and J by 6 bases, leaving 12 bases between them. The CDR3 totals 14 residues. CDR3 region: CASSLQGPNSPLHF. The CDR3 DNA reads TGTGCCAGCAGCTTACAGGGCCCTAATTCACCCCTCCACTTT.

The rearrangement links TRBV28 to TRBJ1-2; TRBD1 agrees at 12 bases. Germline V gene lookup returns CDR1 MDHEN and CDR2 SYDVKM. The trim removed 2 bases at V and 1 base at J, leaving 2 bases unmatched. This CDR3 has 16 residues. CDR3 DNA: TGTGCCAGCAGTTTAGGGACAGGGGGCGTTAACTATGGCTACACCTTC. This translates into CASSLGTGGVNYGYTF.

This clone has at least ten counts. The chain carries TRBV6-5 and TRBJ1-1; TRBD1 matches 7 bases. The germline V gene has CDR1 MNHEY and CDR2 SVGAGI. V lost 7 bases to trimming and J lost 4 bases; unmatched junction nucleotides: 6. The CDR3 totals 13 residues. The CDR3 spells CASTIGQATEAFF. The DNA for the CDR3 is TGTGCCAGCACCATTGGACAGGCCACTGAAGCTTTCTTT.

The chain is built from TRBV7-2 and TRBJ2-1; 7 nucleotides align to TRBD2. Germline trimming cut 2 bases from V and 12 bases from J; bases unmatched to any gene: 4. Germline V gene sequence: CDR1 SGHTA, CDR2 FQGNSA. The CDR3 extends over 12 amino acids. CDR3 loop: CASSLMSSGQFF. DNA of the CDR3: TGTGCCAGCAGCTTAATGTCTAGCGGGCAGTTCTTC.

The CDR3 sequence: CASVTGSADTQYF. The DNA for the CDR3 is TGTGCCAGCGTGACAGGGTCGGCAGATACGCAGTATTTT. The rearrangement joins TRBV18 to TRBJ2-3; 7 nucleotides match TRBD1. Germline V gene sequence: CDR1 KGHSH, CDR2 LQKENI. This CDR3 comprises 13 residues. V shed 8 bases and J 4 bases; nucleotides not matched to a gene: 6. Drawing the rest from reference TRBV18 and TRBJ2-3, the complete variable domain is NAGVMQNPRHLVRRRGQEARLRCSPMKGHSHVYWYRQLPEEGLKFMVYLQKENIIDESGMPKERFSAEFPKEGPSILRIQQVVRGDSAAYFCASVTGSADTQYFGPGTRLTVL.

The CDR3 is CATRGGGEKLFF. In nucleotides, the CDR3 is TGTGCCACACGGGGAGGGGGTGAAAAACTGTTTTTT. The gene calls are TRBV7-9 and TRBJ1-4, with a weak D call TRBD1 (6 bases). The CDR3 contains 12 residues. V lost 10 bases, J lost 7 bases, and 13 bases lay in between. Germline values: CDR1 SEHNR, CDR2 FQNEAQ (reference sequence).

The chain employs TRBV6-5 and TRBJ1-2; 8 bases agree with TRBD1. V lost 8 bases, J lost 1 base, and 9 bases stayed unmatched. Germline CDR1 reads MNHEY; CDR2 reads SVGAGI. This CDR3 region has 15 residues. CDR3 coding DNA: TGTGCCAGCGTCTCCGGGACAGGTGGTAACTATGGCTACACCTTC. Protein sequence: CASVSGTGGNYGYTF.

The CDR3 sequence: CASNPGLAGNEQFF. In nucleotides, the CDR3 is TGTGCCAGCAACCCGGGACTAGCGGGTAATGAGCAGTTCTTC. This chain joins TRBV7-2 and TRBJ2-1, with TRBD2 matching over 12 bases. There are 14 residues in the CDR3. V shed 7 bases, J shed 7 bases, and the junction held 5 bases outside the gene matches. Looked up from germline, CDR1 is SGHTA and CDR2 is FQGNSA.

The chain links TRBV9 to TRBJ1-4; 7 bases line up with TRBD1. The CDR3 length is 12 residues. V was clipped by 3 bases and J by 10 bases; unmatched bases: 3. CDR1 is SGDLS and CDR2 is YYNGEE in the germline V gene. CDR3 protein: CASSGQGAKLFF. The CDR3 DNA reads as TGTGCCAGCAGCGGACAGGGTGCAAAACTGTTTTTT.

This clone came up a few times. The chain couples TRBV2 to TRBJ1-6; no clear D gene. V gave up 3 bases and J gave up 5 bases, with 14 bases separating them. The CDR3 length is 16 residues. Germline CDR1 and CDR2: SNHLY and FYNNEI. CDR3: CASSEGAGGNNSPLHF. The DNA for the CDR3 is TGTGCCAGCAGTGAGGGCGCCGGAGGAAATAATTCACCCCTCCACTTT.

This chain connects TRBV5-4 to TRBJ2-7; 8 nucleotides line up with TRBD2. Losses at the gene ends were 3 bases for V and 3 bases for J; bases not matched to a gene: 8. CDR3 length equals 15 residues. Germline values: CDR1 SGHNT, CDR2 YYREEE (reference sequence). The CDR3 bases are TGTGCCAGCAGCTCCGGGACTAGTCTTGTCTACGAGCAGTACTTC. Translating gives CASSSGTSLVYEQYF.

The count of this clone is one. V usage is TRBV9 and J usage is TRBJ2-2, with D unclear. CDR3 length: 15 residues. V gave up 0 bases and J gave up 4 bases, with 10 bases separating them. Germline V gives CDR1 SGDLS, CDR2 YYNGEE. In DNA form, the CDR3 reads TGTGCCAGCAGCGTAGCTCTGGCGGCCACCGGGGAGCTGTTTTTT. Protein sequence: CASSVALAATGELFF.

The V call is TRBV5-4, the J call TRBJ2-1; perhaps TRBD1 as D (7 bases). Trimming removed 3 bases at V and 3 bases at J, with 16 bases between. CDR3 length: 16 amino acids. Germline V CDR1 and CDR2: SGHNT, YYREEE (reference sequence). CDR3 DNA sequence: TGTGCCAGCAGCTCGGGGGCCCACAGGGGCTACAATGAGCAGTTCTTC. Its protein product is CASSSGAHRGYNEQFF.